What follows are 32 T cell receptor beta chains derived from one specimen sequenced in a study of blood T cell repertoires in COVID-19. The data were produced by immunoSEQ multiplex PCR, yet TCRdb's version contains in-frame clones alone and is incomplete. The table has approximately 380,000 clones, about 88% seen once. Sequencing input: PBMCs or T cells enriched from blood (not recorded which). The receptor source for this set is a woman aged 18 to 35 who had recovered from COVID-19.

The rearrangement links TRBV6-5 to TRBJ2-2, with D maybe TRBD2 (6 bases). CDR3 length: 15 residues. Deletions cut 6 bases from V and 2 bases from J, with 13 bases between. Germline CDR1 is MNHEY and CDR2 is SVGAGI. This CDR3 is CASRGVGRNTGELFF. The CDR3 DNA sequence: TGTGCCAGCAGGGGAGTCGGGAGAAACACCGGGGAGCTGTTTTTT.

The chain recombines TRBV27 with TRBJ2-2; the match to TRBD2 covers 10 bases. The V segment lost 3 bases and the J segment 6 bases; nucleotides outside the gene matches: 19. Looked up from germline, CDR1 is MNHEY and CDR2 is SMNVEV (reference sequence). The CDR3 is 20 residues long. The CDR3, as DNA: TGTGCCAGCAGTTTCTTTTTAGAGCCCCCAGCGGGGGGGCCCCCCGGGGAGCTGTTTTTT. Protein sequence: CASSFFLEPPAGGPPGELFF.

The V and J genes are TRBV5-4 and TRBJ2-3; 10 bases agree with TRBD2. The CDR3 sequence is 15 residues long. Losses at the gene ends were 5 bases for V and 1 base for J; bases not matched to a gene: 4. Germline V gene lookup returns CDR1 SGHNT and CDR2 YYREEE (reference sequence). The chain's CDR3 is CASRTGTSGTDTQYF. CDR3 DNA: TGTGCCAGCAGGACCGGGACTAGCGGCACAGATACGCAGTATTTT.

V and J are TRBV6-5 and TRBJ1-1; 7 bases align to TRBD1. Germline CDR1 and CDR2: MNHEY and SVGAGI. The CDR3 runs to 13 residues. The V gene end was trimmed by 5 bases and the J gene end by 3 bases; junction bases not matched to a gene: 3. CDR3 in DNA: TGTGCCAGCAGTCCCCAGGGGGACACTGAAGCTTTCTTT. It is translated as CASSPQGDTEAFF.

This clone is a singleton in its sample. This chain links TRBV10-3 with TRBJ1-6; a weak D match, TRBD1 (6 bases). The CDR3 is 14 residues long. The V and J ends lost 2 bases and 7 bases respectively, with 9 bases between them. Germline loops: CDR1 ENHRY, CDR2 SYGVKD. CDR3 protein: CAISEGQPNSPLHF. CDR3 in DNA: TGTGCCATCAGTGAGGGACAGCCAAATTCACCCCTCCACTTT.

The gene calls are TRBV7-9 and TRBJ1-1, with 9 bases lining up with TRBD1. The CDR3 runs 14 residues. V was clipped by 5 bases and J by 7 bases; unmatched bases: 8. The V gene's germline CDR1 is SEHNR and CDR2 FQNEAQ (reference sequence). The CDR3 DNA reads as TGTGCCAGCAGCATTCCGGGACAGGGTAATGAAGCTTTCTTT. Translating it yields CASSIPGQGNEAFF.

This sequence joins TRBV12-3 or TRBV12-4 and TRBJ1-6; D gene ambiguous. Trimming stripped 6 bases from V and 13 bases from J, with 13 bases between. This CDR3 has 12 amino acids. The CDR3 protein is CASSPGLSPLHF. DNA for the CDR3: TGTGCCAGCAGCCCAGGACTCTCCCCCCTCCACTTT.

The chain couples TRBV4-3 to TRBJ1-2; a possible D gene is TRBD1 (5 bases). The CDR3 length is 15 residues. Germline V gene sequence: CDR1 LGHNA, CDR2 YSLEER. V lost 1 base and J 1 base, leaving 10 bases between the germline ends. The DNA of the CDR3 is TGCGCCAGCAGCCAAGTGGGGGGATTTAACTATGGCTACACCTTC. Amino acids: CASSQVGGFNYGYTF.

This chain connects TRBV28 to TRBJ1-4; D not resolved. The germline V and J ends were trimmed by 3 bases and 5 bases, with 7 bases remaining between them. The length of the CDR3 is 13 residues. Germline V gene data show CDR1 as MDHEN and CDR2 as SYDVKM. For the CDR3, the DNA is TGTGCCAGCAGTTTGCCGGGGAATGAAAAACTGTTTTTT. Protein: CASSLPGNEKLFF.

The rearrangement links TRBV19 to TRBJ1-4, with D possibly being TRBD1 (6 bases). V was cut by 5 bases and J by 0 bases, with 16 bases left in between. There are 17 residues in the CDR3. Germline CDR1 and CDR2: LNHDA and SQIVND (reference sequence). As DNA, the CDR3 is TGTGCCAGTAGTCTCGACCCCAGGGGTACAACTAATGAAAAACTGTTTTTT. This sequence encodes CASSLDPRGTTNEKLFF.

This sequence joins TRBV30 and TRBJ2-2, with TRBD2 matching 10 bases. The CDR3 loop spans 15 amino acids. CDR1 and CDR2 (germline): GTSNPN, SVGIG (reference sequence). V gave up 1 base and J gave up 7 bases; unmatched junction bases: 6. Here the CDR3 DNA reads TGTGCCTGGAGTGGGCTAGCGGGGGCTATCGGGGAGCTGTTTTTT. As protein: CAWSGLAGAIGELFF.

This clone has a handful of counts. The chain combines TRBV12-5 with TRBJ2-1; D gene uncertain. The CDR3 runs 11 residues. V lost 7 bases and J lost 6, with 7 bases in between. The germline V gene has CDR1 LGHNT and CDR2 FRNRAP. This chain's CDR3 is CASDKVNEQFF. The DNA of the CDR3 is TGTGCTAGTGACAAAGTCAATGAGCAGTTCTTC. The full variable domain, in which reference TRBV12-5 and TRBJ2-1 provide the parts outside the CDR3, is DARVTQTPRHKVTEMGQEVTMRCQPILGHNTVFWYRQTMMQGLELLAYFRNRAPLDDSGMPKDRFSAEMPDATLATLKIQPSEPRDSAVYFCASDKVNEQFFGPGTRLTVL.

The chain links TRBV11-2 to TRBJ1-1; unclear D gene. This CDR3 has 11 amino acids. Between the trimmed V and J ends, which lost 1 base and 7 bases, there was a span of 4 bases. Per the germline V gene, CDR1 is SGHAT and CDR2 is FQNNGV. DNA for the CDR3: TGTGCCAGCAGCTTAGTTAATGAAGCTTTCTTT. Translated: CASSLVNEAFF. The complete variable domain, with remaining parts taken from reference TRBV11-2 and TRBJ1-1, reads EAGVAQSPRYKIIEKRQSVAFWCNPISGHATLYWYQQILGQGPKLLIQFQNNGVVDDSQLPKDRFSAERLKGVDSTLKIQPAKLEDSAVYLCASSLVNEAFFGQGTRLTVV.

This chain joins TRBV3-1 (or the pseudogene TRBV3-2) and TRBJ2-7, with TRBD2 matching over 15 bases. The CDR3 sequence is 17 residues long. CDR1 LGHDT and CDR2 YNNKEL come from the germline V gene (reference sequence). V lost 5 bases to trimming and J lost 2 bases; unmatched junction nucleotides: 7. As DNA, the CDR3 is TGTGCCAGCAGCTATCGGACTAGCGGGGGGGCTCCCTACGAGCAGTACTTC. Its translation: CASSYRTSGGAPYEQYF.

The rearrangement uses TRBV6-5 and TRBJ1-2; TRBD1 matches 10 bases. Trimming took 4 bases from V and 2 from J; bases not matched to a gene: 4. The CDR3 consists of 15 residues. Germline V gives CDR1 MNHEY, CDR2 SVGAGI. In DNA, the CDR3 is TGTGCCAGCAGTTTGGGACAGGGGTTGAACTATGGCTACACCTTC. Translated, it gives CASSLGQGLNYGYTF.

The chain carries TRBV30 and TRBJ2-5; D unclear. Germline lookup yields CDR1 GTSNPN and CDR2 SVGIG (reference sequence). The CDR3 has 11 amino acids. The CDR3 DNA reads TGTGCACAGAGCATACAAGAGACCCAGTACTTC. It is translated as CAQSIQETQYF.

The rearrangement joins TRBV3-1 (or the pseudogene TRBV3-2) to TRBJ2-1; possible D gene TRBD2, 6 bases. This CDR3 is 14 amino acids long. V dropped 3 bases and J dropped 3 bases, with 9 bases sitting between them. Per the germline V gene, CDR1 is LGHDT and CDR2 is YNNKEL (reference sequence). The CDR3 DNA follows: TGTGCCAGCAGCCAGGGGACTCGCTACAATGAGCAGTTCTTC. This codes for CASSQGTRYNEQFF.

The rearrangement joins TRBV4-2 to TRBJ1-1; tentatively, D is TRBD1 (5 bases). CDR1 is LGHNA and CDR2 is YNFKEQ in the germline V gene. The length of the CDR3 is 14 residues. Trimming took off 3 bases at V and 1 base at J, with 9 bases between the two ends. CDR3 loop: CASSQSTENTEAFF. The CDR3 bases are TGTGCCAGCAGCCAGTCGACAGAGAACACTGAAGCTTTCTTT.

This chain joins TRBV30 and TRBJ2-5; 8 bases map to TRBD1. The CDR3 runs to 13 residues. Per the germline V gene, CDR1 is GTSNPN and CDR2 is SVGIG (reference sequence). Trimming took 5 bases from V and 5 from J; bases not matched to a gene: 7. The CDR3 coding sequence is TGTGCCTGGGGAGGACAGGGCTGGGAGACCCAGTACTTC. Protein product: CAWGGQGWETQYF. Full variable domain (remainder filled in from reference TRBV30 and TRBJ2-5): SQTIHQWPATLVQPVGSPLSLECTVEGTSNPNLYWYRQAAGRGLQLLFYSVGIGQISSEVPQNLSASRPQDRQFILSSKKLLLSDSGFYLCAWGGQGWETQYFGPGTRLLVL.

The V gene is TRBV9, the J gene TRBJ1-2, with D unresolved. Germline V gene lookup returns CDR1 SGDLS and CDR2 YYNGEE. Trimming cost V 3 bases and J 4 bases, with 19 bases left between them. This CDR3 is built from 16 residues. CDR3 nucleotides: TGTGCCAGCAGCGCCAACCCCTCGAGTCTAGGCTATGGCTACACCTTC. This codes for CASSANPSSLGYGYTF. Based on the CDR3 plus reference TRBV9 and TRBJ1-2, the full variable domain is DSGVTQTPKHLITATGQRVTLRCSPRSGDLSVYWYQQSLDQGLQFLIQYYNGEERAKGNILERFSAQQFPDLHSELNLSSLELGDSALYFCASSANPSSLGYGYTFGSGTRLTVV.

The CDR3: CSPNGHTEAFF. Written as DNA, the CDR3 is TGCAGTCCGAACGGTCATACTGAAGCTTTCTTT. The chain has TRBV20-1 and TRBJ1-1; D gene unclear. From germline, CDR1 is DFQATT and CDR2 SNEGSKA (reference sequence). This CDR3 spans 11 amino acids. Trimming took 8 bases from V and 5 from J, leaving 12 bases between them.

The chain is built from TRBV19 and TRBJ2-3; weak D call: TRBD1 (6 bases). V lost 3 bases and J 0 bases, leaving 13 bases between the germline ends. Germline CDR1 is LNHDA and CDR2 is SQIVND (reference sequence). The CDR3 consists of 16 residues. The CDR3 DNA reads TGTGCCAGTAGTATTGGACAGTTGACTAGCACAGATACGCAGTATTTT. Residues: CASSIGQLTSTDTQYF.

On this clone: The junction departs from the called germline gene at one end, perhaps through a read error. The chain joins TRBV30 to TRBJ2-5; no reliable D call. Per germline, CDR1 GTSNPN and CDR2 SVGIG (reference sequence). This CDR3 spans 12 amino acids. The CDR3: CAWSVAQKTQYF. Written as DNA, the CDR3 is TGTGCCTGGAGTGTAGCCCAAAAGACCCAGTACTTC.

This clone was counted only a few times. The rearrangement joins TRBV4-1 to TRBJ1-6, with 7 bases aligning to TRBD1. V was pared by 3 bases and J by 10 bases, with 9 bases of the junction left unmatched. The CDR3 contains 15 residues. Germline CDR1 MGHRA, CDR2 YSYEKL. The CDR3: CASSHPGQAVSPLHF. DNA for the CDR3: TGCGCCAGCAGCCACCCAGGACAGGCGGTATCACCCCTCCACTTT.

In nucleotides, the CDR3 is TGCGCCAGCAGCCTGGACAGGGAAGGGGCTGAAGCTTTCTTT. Residues: CASSLDREGAEAFF. The V call is TRBV5-1, the J call TRBJ1-1; 8 positions agree with TRBD1. The CDR3 totals 14 residues. The germline V gene encodes CDR1 SGHRS and CDR2 YFSETQ. V was clipped by 4 bases and J by 6 bases; unmatched bases: 8.

This clone has only one observation. The chain couples TRBV6-2 or TRBV6-3 to TRBJ1-5; the D is unclear. Looked up from germline, CDR1 is MNHEY and CDR2 is SVGEGT. The CDR3 sequence is 16 residues long. The V end was cut by 0 bases, the J end by 0 bases, with 9 bases between. The CDR3 DNA follows: TGTGCCAGCAGTTACTCACCGGGAGGTAGCAATCAGCCCCAGCATTTT. Protein sequence: CASSYSPGGSNQPQHF.

V usage is TRBV2 and J usage is TRBJ1-6; 9 positions match TRBD1. Losses at the gene ends were 6 bases for V and 11 bases for J; bases not matched to a gene: 2. This CDR3 has 12 residues. Per the germline V gene, CDR1 is SNHLY and CDR2 is FYNNEI. The DNA for the CDR3 is TGTGCCAGCAGAGGGACAGGGCCACCCCTCCACTTT. As protein: CASRGTGPPLHF.

The table lists this clone with a count of one. The chain uses TRBV4-3 and TRBJ2-7; 11 bases match TRBD1. Germline V gives CDR1 LGHNA, CDR2 YSLEER. The J segment lost 2 bases and the V segment lost 4 bases, leaving 4 bases of the junction unmatched. This CDR3 is built from 15 residues. DNA of the CDR3: TGCGCCAGCAGCCGCTCGGGACAGGGGGCCTACGAGCAGTACTTC. Its translation is CASSRSGQGAYEQYF.

The rearrangement joins TRBV2 to TRBJ1-6, with 7 nucleotides matching TRBD1. V lost 6 bases, J lost 6 bases, and 11 bases stayed unmatched. The germline V gene encodes CDR1 SNHLY and CDR2 FYNNEI. The CDR3 length is 16 residues. The CDR3 DNA sequence: TGTGCCAGCAGCCAGGGACAGCCCGGGGGTAATTCACCCCTCCACTTT. Translation: CASSQGQPGGNSPLHF.

The rearrangement uses TRBV5-1 and TRBJ2-1; a weak D match, TRBD2 (5 bases). Between the trimmed V and J ends, which lost 0 bases and 4 bases, there was a span of 11 bases. Germline assignment: CDR1 SGHRS and CDR2 YFSETQ. This CDR3 comprises 15 residues. CDR3 nucleotides: TGCGCCAGCAGCTTGGAGCCGGGGAATTACAATGAGCAGTTCTTC. This sequence encodes CASSLEPGNYNEQFF.

The chain carries TRBV6-6 and TRBJ2-1; a possible D gene is TRBD2 (5 bases). From germline, CDR1 is MNHNY and CDR2 SVGAGI (reference sequence). Trimming cost V 5 bases and J 12 bases, with 14 bases left between them. The CDR3 length is 12 residues. The DNA of the CDR3 is TGTGCCAGCAGTCCCGGACTCCTAGGGCAGTTCTTC. It translates to CASSPGLLGQFF.

Here the CDR3 DNA reads TGTGCCAGCTCACCTTTAACAAGAGGGTGGCAAGAGACCCAGTACTTC. This codes for CASSPLTRGWQETQYF. The gene calls are TRBV18 and TRBJ2-5, with D possibly TRBD2 on 5 matching bases. The germline V gene encodes CDR1 KGHSH and CDR2 LQKENI. The CDR3 totals 16 residues. With 3 bases removed from V and 2 bases from J, the gap between germline ends came to 16 bases.